Described below is a single T cell receptor beta chain sequence and its context. This entry is derived from a study of T cells in Graves' hyperthyroidism and ophthalmopathy. TCR beta CDR3 regions were amplified from RNA transcripts. HTBI primers were the set used in a first-round RT-PCR of the TCR CDR3. From the multiplex PCR reads, TCRdb called clonotypes with MiXCR, one entry per CDR3 protein. The sample includes roughly 570,000 distinct CDR3 sequences, 15% to 19% of them seen just once. In germline, CDR1 is SGDLS, CDR2 YYNGEE. This CDR3 spans 11 amino acids. V lost 0 bases to trimming and J lost 12 bases, with 7 bases between them.

Sequencing input: blood. This TCR was sampled from a woman aged 25 to 39 with Graves' hyperthyroidism. This chain joins TRBV9 and TRBJ2-1, with D possibly TRBD2 on 5 matching bases. The CDR3 reads CASSVGERQFF. CDR3 DNA: TGTGCCAGCAGCGTAGGGGAGAGGCAGTTCTTC.